Below, 8 T cell receptor beta chains from the same sample are listed, as sequenced in a study of PD-1 blockade in classical Hodgkin lymphoma. Brentuximab vedotin exposure varied, and every patient relapsed after autologous stem cell transplantation. The protocol was immunoSEQ multiplex PCR, while the TCRdb copy is restricted to in-frame clones and leaves out a portion. This sample has tens of thousands of clones; just over 70% occur once, and the top ten carry roughly 4%. The specimen was peripheral blood mononuclear cells (PBMCs), collected before the second cycle of nivolumab. The origin of the receptors is a human donor with classical Hodgkin lymphoma.

The chain carries TRBV7-2 and TRBJ2-5, with 9 bases matching TRBD2. The germline CDR1 and CDR2 sequences are SGHTA and FQGNSA. J gave up 7 bases and V 8 bases, and 11 bases lay outside the gene matches. The CDR3 totals 14 residues. CDR3 residues: CASAPRGTSLTQYF. The CDR3 nucleotides are TGTGCCAGCGCCCCACGCGGGACTAGCCTGACCCAGTACTTC.

The gene calls are TRBV14 and TRBJ2-7; D remains ambiguous. Trimming pared 3 bases from V and 4 bases from J, leaving 10 bases between. Germline V gene data show CDR1 as SGHDN and CDR2 as FVKESK. The length of the CDR3 is 13 residues. CDR3 coding DNA: TGTGCCAGCAGCCAGGGGATAACTTACGAGCAGTACTTC. The encoded protein is CASSQGITYEQYF.

This clone was recorded a few times. The chain uses TRBV7-9 and TRBJ1-6; 7 bases match TRBD1. V gave up 4 bases and J gave up 0 bases; unmatched junction bases: 12. Germline V gives CDR1 SEHNR, CDR2 FQNEAQ (reference sequence). This CDR3 region has 19 residues. For the CDR3, the DNA is TGTGCCAGCAGCTGGCCCAGACAGGGTTCCAGCTCCTATAATTCACCCCTCCACTTT. This gives the protein CASSWPRQGSSSYNSPLHF.

The chain joins TRBV28 to TRBJ1-1, with D possibly matching TRBD1 (5 bases). The V end was cut by 2 bases, the J end by 4 bases, with 14 bases between. Per the germline V gene, CDR1 is MDHEN and CDR2 is SYDVKM. The CDR3 length is 15 residues. Here the CDR3 reads CASSLGGTAGTEAFF. The CDR3 nucleotides read TGTGCCAGCAGTTTAGGCGGGACGGCGGGCACTGAAGCTTTCTTT.

The table lists this clone with a few counts. The chain is built from TRBV5-1 and TRBJ2-5, with D possibly being TRBD1 or TRBD2 (5 bases each). The CDR3 totals 14 residues. Germline values: CDR1 SGHRS, CDR2 YFSETQ. Trimming shortened V by 2 bases and J by 4 bases, and 12 bases separated the two germline ends. The CDR3 sequence: CASSLMGDRETQYF. The CDR3 DNA is TGCGCCAGCAGCTTAATGGGGGATCGAGAGACCCAGTACTTC.

The chain uses TRBV28 and TRBJ1-5; a possible D gene is TRBD1 (6 bases). CDR3 length: 16 residues. Trimming stripped 5 bases from V and 3 bases from J, with 17 bases between. Germline CDR1 MDHEN, CDR2 SYDVKM. CDR3: CASSPRGHGDNQPQHF. The CDR3 DNA follows: TGTGCCAGCAGTCCCCGGGGGCATGGTGACAATCAGCCCCAGCATTTT.

This clone appeared a few times. The gene calls are TRBV7-9 and TRBJ2-3, with D possibly TRBD2 on 5 matching bases. The V gene lost 3 bases and the J gene lost 6 bases, with 19 bases spanning the gap. The CDR3 runs 16 residues. The germline V gene has CDR1 SEHNR and CDR2 FQNEAQ (reference sequence). The CDR3 loop reads CASSFAPTPSGDTQYF. CDR3 bases: TGTGCCAGCAGCTTTGCCCCTACCCCGTCGGGGGATACGCAGTATTTT.

V and J are TRBV5-1 and TRBJ2-5; D perhaps matches TRBD1 (6 bases). In germline, CDR1 is SGHRS, CDR2 YFSETQ. The CDR3 totals 14 residues. V was trimmed by 6 bases and J by 5 bases, leaving 17 bases between them. CDR3 bases: TGCGCCAGCAAAAAACTACAGGGCGAGGAGACCCAGTACTTC. Its protein product is CASKKLQGEETQYF.